A single sample is the source of the 18 T cell receptor beta chains below, sequenced in a study of blood T cell repertoires in COVID-19. Sequencing used immunoSEQ multiplex PCR; TCRdb keeps in-frame clones, though not all of them. The repertoire holds 490,000 or so clones, with approximately 86% as singletons. What was sequenced was PBMCs or T cells enriched from blood (not recorded which). Every receptor here comes from a woman aged 55-75 years who had recovered from COVID-19.

V and J are TRBV19 and TRBJ2-7; D call uncertain. The CDR3 is 13 residues long. V was shortened by 6 bases and J by 3 bases, with 12 bases between the two germline ends. CDR1 LNHDA and CDR2 SQIVND come from the germline V gene (reference sequence). The CDR3 here is CASSQTHGYEQYF. CDR3 in DNA: TGTGCCAGTAGCCAGACACACGGCTACGAGCAGTACTTC.

The chain links TRBV6-2 or TRBV6-3 to TRBJ2-7, with 15 bases fitting TRBD2. The V segment lost 4 bases and the J segment 4 bases; nucleotides outside the gene matches: 5. This CDR3 has 16 amino acids. Germline V CDR1 and CDR2: MNHEY, SVGEGT. The CDR3 sequence is CASSSPGLAGGYEQYV. DNA for the CDR3: TGTGCCAGCAGTTCCCCGGGACTAGCGGGGGGTTACGAGCAGTACGTC.

The genes are TRBV19 and TRBJ2-3, with 9 bases aligning to TRBD2. The CDR3 has 15 residues. Trimming took 6 bases from V and 1 from J; bases not matched to a gene: 5. CDR1 LNHDA and CDR2 SQIVND come from the germline V gene (reference sequence). The CDR3 loop is CASSTSSGGTDTQYF. In DNA, the CDR3 is TGTGCCAGTAGCACGTCTAGCGGGGGCACAGATACGCAGTATTTT.

CDR3: CSASAGQGTYEQYF. In nucleotides, the CDR3 is TGCAGTGCTAGTGCGGGACAGGGAACCTACGAGCAGTACTTC. The rearrangement joins TRBV20-1 to TRBJ2-7; 9 positions match TRBD1. Looked up from germline, CDR1 is DFQATT and CDR2 is SNEGSKA (reference sequence). The J segment lost 2 bases and the V segment lost 3 bases, leaving 5 bases of the junction unmatched. There are 14 residues in the CDR3.

In this sample, this clone turned up once. The rearrangement joins TRBV13 to TRBJ1-1, with D tentatively TRBD1 (6 bases). The V end lost 5 bases, the J end lost 2 bases, and 15 bases lay between the germline ends. The CDR3 is made up of 15 amino acids. Germline CDR1 and CDR2: PRHDT and FYEKMQ (reference sequence). In DNA, the CDR3 is TGTGCCAGCAGCGATACCGGGACAATAAACACTGAAGCTTTCTTT. Translated, it gives CASSDTGTINTEAFF.

This clone came up once. This sequence joins TRBV10-3 and TRBJ2-3; 9 nucleotides agree with TRBD2. In germline, CDR1 is ENHRY, CDR2 SYGVKD. The CDR3 is 16 amino acids. The V and J ends lost 2 bases and 2 bases, in that order; junction bases with no gene match: 5. The CDR3 region is CAISEKASGATDTQYF. CDR3 nucleotide sequence: TGTGCCATCAGTGAGAAAGCTAGCGGGGCCACAGATACGCAGTATTTT.

The chain couples TRBV3-1 (or the pseudogene TRBV3-2) to TRBJ2-1; 9 bases map to TRBD2. The J segment lost 7 bases and the V segment lost 0 bases, leaving 7 bases of the junction unmatched. This CDR3 region has 16 residues. Germline loops: CDR1 LGHDT, CDR2 YNNKEL (reference sequence). CDR3 sequence: CASSQDGAGGWNEQFF. CDR3 coding DNA: TGTGCCAGCAGCCAAGACGGAGCGGGGGGCTGGAATGAGCAGTTCTTC.

The chain recombines TRBV5-5 with TRBJ2-7, with D maybe TRBD2 (5 bases). V lost 4 bases and J lost 0, with 8 bases in between. CDR1 SGHKS and CDR2 YYEKEE come from the germline V gene (reference sequence). This CDR3 is built from 13 residues. The CDR3 nucleotides read TGTGCCAGCAGCCCTGGAGGCTCCTACGAGCAGTACGTC. Encoded protein: CASSPGGSYEQYV.

Concerning this clone: At the DNA level, this CDR3 is encoded by other sequences in the same sample as well. This rearrangement joins TRBV19 to TRBJ2-1; weak D call: TRBD2 (5 bases). Per the germline V gene, CDR1 is LNHDA and CDR2 is SQIVND (reference sequence). This CDR3 is built from 15 residues. Trimming removed 3 bases from V and 1 base from J, with 10 bases in between. In nucleotides, the CDR3 is TGTGCCAGTAGTATTCGGGGTGGGTCCTACAATGAGCAGTTCTTC. This encodes CASSIRGGSYNEQFF.

This chain uses TRBV7-8 with TRBJ1-2; the match to TRBD1 covers 9 bases. The germline gives CDR1 SGHVS, CDR2 FQNEAQ. CDR3 size: 16 residues. With 4 bases clipped from V and 8 bases from J, the junction kept 14 bases outside the gene matches. CDR3 DNA: TGTGCCAGCAGCTCCCGGGACAGGGAGACTACTGAAGGCTACACCTTC. Its translation is CASSSRDRETTEGYTF.

Worth noting for this clone: At one boundary the junction diverges from the germline segment, which might be a read error. The gene calls are TRBV24-1 and TRBJ1-2; 8 bases align to TRBD1. The CDR3 spans 15 residues. From germline, CDR1 is KGHDR and CDR2 SFDVKD. The CDR3 sequence: CATSGLDRDNYGYTF. The CDR3 bases are TGTGCCACCAGTGGTTTGGACAGGGATAACTATGGCTACACCTTC.

The CDR3 loop reads CASSPRDSQLRTDTQYF. The CDR3 bases are TGTGCCAGTAGTCCCCGGGACTCCCAGTTACGTACCGATACGCAGTATTTT. The V gene is TRBV19, the J gene TRBJ2-3; D is perhaps TRBD2 (6 bases). The CDR3 consists of 17 residues. Germline V gives CDR1 LNHDA, CDR2 SQIVND (reference sequence). Trimming stripped 5 bases from V and 6 bases from J, with 24 bases between.

The rearrangement links TRBV7-9 to TRBJ2-7, with 7 bases fitting TRBD2. V shed 1 base and J 3 bases; nucleotides not matched to a gene: 6. CDR3 length equals 15 residues. Per germline, CDR1 SEHNR and CDR2 FQNEAQ (reference sequence). This chain's CDR3 is CASSLDGLDGYEQYF. The CDR3 coding sequence is TGTGCCAGCAGCTTAGACGGACTAGATGGCTACGAGCAGTACTTC. The full variable domain, rest sourced from reference TRBV7-9 and TRBJ2-7, is DTGVSQNPRHKITKRGQNVTFRCDPISEHNRLYWYRQTLGQGPEFLTYFQNEAQLEKSRLLSDRFSAERPKGSFSTLEIQRTEQGDSAMYLCASSLDGLDGYEQYFGPGTRLTVT.

The CDR3 spells CASSVNSVTYNEQFF. The CDR3 region has the DNA TGTGCCAGCAGTGTAAATAGCGTGACCTACAATGAGCAGTTCTTC. The chain recombines TRBV6-4 with TRBJ2-1; possible D gene TRBD2, 5 bases. V shed 4 bases and J shed 2 bases, with 12 bases lying between them. Germline assignment: CDR1 MRHNA and CDR2 SNTAGT. The CDR3 has 15 residues.

This rearrangement joins TRBV28 to TRBJ2-7, with a weak D call TRBD2 (6 bases). Trimming removed 6 bases from V and 3 bases from J, with 12 bases in between. From germline, CDR1 is MDHEN and CDR2 SYDVKM. This CDR3 region has 13 residues. The CDR3 loop reads CASSTHGGYEQYV. In nucleotides, the CDR3 is TGTGCCAGCAGCACTCACGGGGGCTACGAGCAGTACGTC.

The chain joins TRBV5-1 to TRBJ1-5; 7 nucleotides agree with TRBD1. Trimming cost V 4 bases and J 5 bases; bases outside gene matches: 6. CDR3 length: 14 residues. Germline V lookup: CDR1 SGHRS, CDR2 YFSETQ. CDR3: CASSPGTEYQPQHF. As DNA, the CDR3 is TGCGCCAGCAGCCCTGGGACAGAGTATCAGCCCCAGCATTTT.

The chain combines TRBV5-1 with TRBJ2-1; TRBD2 aligns across 14 bases. With V trimmed by 4 bases and J by 8 bases, 8 bases remained unmatched. The CDR3 runs 16 residues. Per the germline V gene, CDR1 is SGHRS and CDR2 is YFSETQ. CDR3 nucleotides: TGCGCCAGCAGCCGAGGGACTAGCGGGGGCAGGGATGAGCAGTTCTTC. It specifies CASSRGTSGGRDEQFF.

V usage is TRBV25-1 and J usage is TRBJ2-7, with 8 bases aligning to TRBD2. J lost 5 bases, V lost 6 bases, and 9 bases had no gene match. The CDR3 loop spans 14 amino acids. The germline CDR1 and CDR2 sequences are MGHDK and SYGVNS. CDR3 residues: CASRDPRGVDEQYF. DNA for the CDR3: TGTGCCAGCAGGGACCCGCGGGGGGTCGACGAGCAGTACTTC.